The clone carrying this T cell receptor (beta chain) occurred a few times. Individuals drawn from some 25 US areas were roughly 18 to 89 years old. Donors of Cohort 3 who recovered were those that had two negative PCRs, clearance, or symptom resolution. The CDR3 runs to 14 residues. CDR1 is SGDLS and CDR2 is YYNGEE in the germline V gene. V was pared by 0 bases and J by 4 bases, with 8 bases between. Only in-frame clones appear in the TCRdb table, and some are missing; sequencing was by immunoSEQ multiplex PCR. The sample yields 180,000 or so clones, around 79% seen once. This sample was taken from a study of blood T cell repertoires in COVID-19.

The specimen sequenced was PBMCs or T cells enriched from blood (not recorded which). The J gene is TRBJ1-5, the V gene TRBV9; D remains ambiguous. The TCR sequence derives from a man aged 45-65 years who had recovered from COVID-19. The CDR3 is CASSVEGGNQPQHF. CDR3 nucleotide sequence: TGTGCCAGCAGCGTAGAAGGCGGTAATCAGCCCCAGCATTTT.